The 9 T cell receptor beta chains below were found in one sample sequenced in a study of blood T cell repertoires in COVID-19 (dated by TCRdb to the early 2020s). To prepare the library, the immunoSEQ multiplex PCR assay was applied. Entries here come from immuneACCESS through TCRdb and include only in-frame sequences with V and J called. Some clones fail to appear in such tables; in the studies checked, an unresolved V gene covers under half of the shortfall, and the cause of the remainder is unknown. The sample includes 300,000 to 450,000 clones, with around 90% observed a single time. Clones ranked in the top ten supply around 3% of the sample. Sequencing was done on a sample of peripheral blood. All receptors come from a human donor in a cohort sampled during active COVID-19.

In regard to this clone: Other nucleotide sequences in the sample specify the same CDR3. The chain is built from TRBV20-1 and TRBJ2-7; 7 bases fit TRBD1. With V trimmed by 6 bases and J by 4 bases, 3 bases remained unmatched. Germline CDR1 DFQATT, CDR2 SNEGSKA (reference sequence). The CDR3 has 11 amino acids. The CDR3 sequence is CSATTGYEQYF. The DNA of the CDR3 is TGCAGTGCCACGACAGGGTACGAGCAGTACTTC.

The sample holds one count of this clone. The chain couples TRBV7-9 to TRBJ1-2; D is uncertain. Germline V gives CDR1 SEHNR, CDR2 FQNEAQ (reference sequence). The CDR3 spans 14 residues. Trimming removed 0 bases from V and 8 bases from J, with 13 bases in between. CDR3 bases: TGTGCCAGCAGCTTAGCGCACGGTGAACGGGGCTACACCTTC. Its translation: CASSLAHGERGYTF. Full variable domain (remainder filled in from reference TRBV7-9 and TRBJ1-2): DTGVSQNPRHKITKRGQNVTFRCDPISEHNRLYWYRQTLGQGPEFLTYFQNEAQLEKSRLLSDRFSAERPKGSFSTLEIQRTEQGDSAMYLCASSLAHGERGYTFGSGTRLTVV.

V and J are TRBV4-1 and TRBJ1-1; a possible D gene is TRBD1 (5 bases). Trimming stripped 4 bases from V and 10 bases from J, with 19 bases between. This CDR3 has 14 amino acids. Germline V gene lookup returns CDR1 MGHRA and CDR2 YSYEKL. CDR3 loop: CASSPRVDPGGAFF. CDR3 bases: TGCGCCAGCAGCCCCCGGGTCGACCCCGGGGGAGCTTTCTTT.

V usage is TRBV2 and J usage is TRBJ1-5; D is unresolved. This CDR3 spans 19 amino acids. Between the trimmed V and J ends, which lost 5 bases and 3 bases, there was a span of 26 bases. The germline gives CDR1 SNHLY, CDR2 FYNNEI. In nucleotides, the CDR3 is TGTGCCAGCAGTCACGAAAAGCAAATACAGATTTTGGACAATCAGCCCCAGCATTTT. Protein: CASSHEKQIQILDNQPQHF.

The chain is built from TRBV6-5 and TRBJ2-1; D is ambiguous. V was pared by 4 bases and J by 7 bases, with 5 bases between. Germline values: CDR1 MNHEY, CDR2 SVGAGI. The CDR3 covers 11 residues. DNA for the CDR3: TGTGCCAGCAGTTCGGGTAATGAGCAGTTCTTC. Translated, it gives CASSSGNEQFF.

The V and J genes are TRBV30 and TRBJ2-5; 7 positions agree with TRBD2. The CDR3 runs 13 residues. From germline, CDR1 is GTSNPN and CDR2 SVGIG (reference sequence). With 1 base clipped from V and 7 bases from J, the junction kept 6 bases outside the gene matches. CDR3 in amino acids: CAWSGGRVGTQYF. CDR3 in DNA: TGTGCCTGGAGTGGCGGGAGAGTAGGGACCCAGTACTTC.

DNA of the CDR3: TGTGCCAGCAGCTTACTGGGAGGGACCTACACCGGGGAGCTGTTTTTT. Protein sequence: CASSLLGGTYTGELFF. This chain joins TRBV7-8 and TRBJ2-2, with 7 bases aligning to TRBD2. CDR1 and CDR2 from the germline V gene are SGHVS and FQNEAQ. The CDR3 has 16 amino acids. With 2 bases clipped from V and 3 bases from J, the junction kept 6 bases outside the gene matches.

Only a few counts were recorded for this clone. V gene TRBV5-1 combines with J gene TRBJ1-2; D gene unclear. This CDR3 comprises 12 residues. The germline CDR1 and CDR2 sequences are SGHRS and YFSETQ. V lost 3 bases to trimming and J lost 1 base, with 4 bases between them. DNA of the CDR3: TGCGCCAGCAGCTCGAGTAACTATGGCTACACCTTC. Protein: CASSSSNYGYTF. Complete variable domain (other parts from reference TRBV5-1 and TRBJ1-2): KAGVTQTPRYLIKTRGQQVTLSCSPISGHRSVSWYQQTPGQGLQFLFEYFSETQRNKGNFPGRFSGRQFSNSRSEMNVSTLELGDSALYLCASSSSNYGYTFGSGTRLTVV.

V gene TRBV7-3 combines with J gene TRBJ2-6; D is perhaps TRBD2 (6 bases). CDR1 and CDR2 (germline): SGHTA, FQGTGA. The CDR3 covers 18 residues. Trimming cost V 1 base and J 1 base, with 14 bases left between them. CDR3 in amino acids: CASSLRTGLSSGANVLTF. CDR3 sequence (DNA): TGTGCCAGCAGCTTAAGGACGGGACTCTCGTCTGGGGCCAACGTCCTGACTTTC.